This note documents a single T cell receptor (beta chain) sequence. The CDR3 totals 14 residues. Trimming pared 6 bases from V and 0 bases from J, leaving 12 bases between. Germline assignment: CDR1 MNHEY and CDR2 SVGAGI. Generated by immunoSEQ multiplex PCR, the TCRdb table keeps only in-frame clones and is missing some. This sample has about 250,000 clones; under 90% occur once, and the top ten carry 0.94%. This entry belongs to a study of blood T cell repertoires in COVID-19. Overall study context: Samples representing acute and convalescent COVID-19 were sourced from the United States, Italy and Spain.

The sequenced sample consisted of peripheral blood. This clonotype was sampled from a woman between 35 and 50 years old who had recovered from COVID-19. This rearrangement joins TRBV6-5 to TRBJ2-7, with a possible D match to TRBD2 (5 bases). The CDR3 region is CASSWGGSSYEQYF. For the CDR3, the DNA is TGTGCCAGCAGCTGGGGTGGGAGCTCCTACGAGCAGTACTTC.